The 28 T cell receptor beta chains given below trace back to one sample, sequenced in a study of T cell changes during pregnancy in multiple sclerosis. TCRdb's table, derived via immunoSEQ multiplex PCR, lists solely in-frame clones and lacks some. The table lists around 40,000 clones, 90% of them singletons, with 0.39% in the top ten. The sample was CD4+ T cells from peripheral blood mononuclear cells, taken in the second trimester of pregnancy. The receptors were sampled from a female donor with multiple sclerosis, enrolled in a pregnancy study.

The rearrangement links TRBV9 to TRBJ1-5; D might be TRBD1 (5 bases). V was shortened by 3 bases and J by 5 bases, with 21 bases between the two germline ends. Looked up from germline, CDR1 is SGDLS and CDR2 is YYNGEE. The CDR3 is 17 residues long. Written as DNA, the CDR3 is TGTGCCAGCAGCGCGGATGACGGGCCCGCGGGGGATCAGCCCCAGCATTTT. It codes for CASSADDGPAGDQPQHF.

The CDR3 protein is CAWIHMTGVYGYTF. CDR3 bases: TGTGCCTGGATCCATATGACAGGGGTTTATGGCTACACCTTC. The chain uses TRBV30 and TRBJ1-2; TRBD1 aligns across 8 bases. After removal of 4 bases from V and 5 bases from J, the junction contained 9 bases not matched to a gene. CDR3 length: 14 amino acids. CDR1 and CDR2 (germline): GTSNPN, SVGIG (reference sequence).

The chain has TRBV19 and TRBJ1-2, with D unresolved. Germline V CDR1 and CDR2: LNHDA, SQIVND (reference sequence). The CDR3 covers 16 residues. Trimming pared 5 bases from V and 7 bases from J, leaving 23 bases between. The CDR3 DNA reads as TGTGCCAGTAGTTTACAAGGATACTCACTCCCGGGTGGCTACACCTTC. Protein product: CASSLQGYSLPGGYTF.

This clone has just one count. The CDR3 DNA is TGCGCCAGCAGCCCTGGACAGGGGGTGTATAGCAATCAGCCCCAGCATTTT. Protein: CASSPGQGVYSNQPQHF. This sequence joins TRBV5-1 and TRBJ1-5, with 10 bases matching TRBD1. Germline V CDR1 and CDR2: SGHRS, YFSETQ. The CDR3 consists of 17 residues. J was trimmed by 0 bases and V by 4 bases; bases with no gene match: 7.

The V and J genes are TRBV7-9 and TRBJ2-5; 7 nucleotides agree with TRBD1. Germline assignment: CDR1 SEHNR and CDR2 FQNEAQ (reference sequence). J gave up 3 bases and V 3 bases, and 7 bases lay outside the gene matches. CDR3 size: 15 residues. CDR3 sequence: CASSFLGTEEETQYF. In DNA, the CDR3 is TGTGCCAGCAGCTTCCTGGGGACAGAAGAAGAGACCCAGTACTTC.

This rearrangement joins TRBV29-1 to TRBJ2-7; TRBD2 might be the D (6 bases). Germline-derived CDR1 and CDR2 are SQVTM and ANQGSEA. Trimming took 7 bases from V and 4 from J, leaving 20 bases between them. The CDR3 contains 14 residues. The CDR3 sequence: CSASRRGGNYEQYF. DNA of the CDR3: TGCAGCGCATCTAGGCGTGGCGGGAATTACGAGCAGTACTTC.

This clone was detected a few times. The chain links TRBV7-2 to TRBJ2-3; D uncertain. Germline CDR1 SGHTA, CDR2 FQGNSA. V was clipped by 5 bases and J by 2 bases, with 11 bases between them. The CDR3 has 14 amino acids. As DNA, the CDR3 is TGTGCCAGCAGCCCTAGACGGCACACAGATACGCAGTATTTT. Protein: CASSPRRHTDTQYF. Complete variable domain (other parts from reference TRBV7-2 and TRBJ2-3): GAGVSQSPSNKVTEKGKDVELRCDPISGHTALYWYRQSLGQGLEFLIYFQGNSAPDKSGLPSDRFSAERTGGSVSTLTIQRTQQEDSAVYLCASSPRRHTDTQYFGPGTRLTVL.

The genes are TRBV6-1 and TRBJ1-5; TRBD1 aligns across 9 bases. V dropped 5 bases and J dropped 4; count of bases not matched to a gene: 6. CDR3 length: 15 amino acids. Per germline, CDR1 MNHNS and CDR2 SASEGT. CDR3 amino acids: CASSRGQGVNQPQHF. Written as DNA, the CDR3 is TGTGCCAGCAGTAGGGGACAGGGTGTGAATCAGCCCCAGCATTTT.

The chain employs TRBV19 and TRBJ2-2; 7 bases agree with TRBD2. CDR1 is LNHDA, CDR2 SQIVND, per germline (reference sequence). CDR3 length: 14 residues. Losses at the gene ends were 0 bases for V and 7 bases for J; bases not matched to a gene: 2. The CDR3 here is CASSIEGGSGELFF. CDR3 in DNA: TGTGCCAGTAGTATAGAAGGCGGGAGCGGGGAGCTGTTTTTT.

This clone was counted between two and nine times. The chain links TRBV28 to TRBJ1-6, with 9 bases matching TRBD1. After removal of 3 bases from V and 8 bases from J, the junction contained 5 bases not matched to a gene. The CDR3 totals 15 residues. CDR1 is MDHEN, CDR2 SYDVKM, per germline. The CDR3 here is CASSLGQGVYSPLHF. CDR3 DNA: TGTGCCAGCAGTTTGGGACAGGGCGTATATTCACCCCTCCACTTT.

V usage is TRBV7-8 and J usage is TRBJ2-1, with 11 bases matching TRBD2. Trimming at V came to 5 bases and at J to 0 bases, leaving 3 bases not matched to a gene. CDR1 and CDR2 from the germline V gene are SGHVS and FQNEAQ. The CDR3 loop spans 16 amino acids. The CDR3 protein is CASSLGTSGSYNEQFF. In nucleotides, the CDR3 is TGTGCCAGCAGCCTAGGGACTAGCGGCTCCTACAATGAGCAGTTCTTC. Complete variable domain (other parts from reference TRBV7-8 and TRBJ2-1): GAGVSQSPRYKVAKRGQDVALRCDPISGHVSLFWYQQALGQGPEFLTYFQNEAQLDKSGLPSDRFFAERPEGSVSTLKIQRTQQEDSAVYLCASSLGTSGSYNEQFFGPGTRLTVL.

The gene calls are TRBV6-1 and TRBJ1-2, with no clear D. Germline V gene sequence: CDR1 MNHNS, CDR2 SASEGT. This CDR3 has 13 amino acids. V dropped 7 bases and J dropped 1 base, with 10 bases sitting between them. CDR3 in amino acids: CASISNSNYGYTF. The CDR3 bases are TGTGCCAGCATAAGTAACAGTAACTATGGCTACACCTTC.

The J gene is TRBJ2-7, the V gene TRBV9; 10 nucleotides line up with TRBD1. J lost 1 base, V lost 4 bases, and 8 bases had no gene match. The CDR3 totals 16 residues. Germline CDR1 and CDR2: SGDLS and YYNGEE. CDR3 sequence reads: CASSPRGQGVSYEQYF. In DNA, the CDR3 is TGTGCCAGCAGCCCCCGCGGACAGGGGGTTTCCTACGAGCAGTACTTC.

This clone was picked up one time. The chain joins TRBV4-2 to TRBJ2-3; 14 bases map to TRBD2. The CDR3 totals 17 residues. The V and J ends lost 4 bases and 8 bases, in that order; junction bases with no gene match: 11. CDR1 is LGHNA, CDR2 YNFKEQ, per germline. CDR3 residues: CASSPVAGTSGGATQYF. The CDR3 coding sequence is TGTGCCAGCAGCCCGGTAGCTGGGACTAGCGGGGGAGCTACGCAGTATTTT.

This chain connects TRBV14 to TRBJ1-5; the D is unclear. The CDR3 is made up of 13 amino acids. Trimming took off 0 bases at V and 7 bases at J, with 7 bases between the two ends. The germline gives CDR1 SGHDN, CDR2 FVKESK. CDR3 sequence: CASSQDSRQPQHF. DNA of the CDR3: TGTGCCAGCAGCCAAGACAGTCGACAGCCCCAGCATTTT.

CDR3 sequence reads: CAWSGGRTSNQPQHF. DNA of the CDR3: TGTGCCTGGAGTGGGGGCAGGACGAGCAATCAGCCCCAGCATTTT. The chain uses TRBV30 and TRBJ1-5; D possibly corresponds to TRBD1 (5 bases). The CDR3 totals 15 residues. Germline CDR1 GTSNPN, CDR2 SVGIG (reference sequence). Trimming removed 1 base at V and 1 base at J, with 11 bases between.

The chain is built from TRBV5-1 and TRBJ2-1, with D perhaps matching TRBD2 (6 bases). The CDR3 has 16 amino acids. V gave up 4 bases and J gave up 0 bases, with 14 bases separating them. Germline CDR1 and CDR2: SGHRS and YFSETQ. This CDR3 is CASSEGLRSSYNEQFF. CDR3 in DNA: TGCGCCAGCAGCGAGGGACTCCGAAGCTCCTACAATGAGCAGTTCTTC.

This chain joins TRBV15 and TRBJ2-6; possible D gene TRBD1, 6 bases. This CDR3 has 15 amino acids. From germline, CDR1 is LNHNV and CDR2 YYDKDF (reference sequence). Trimming took 1 base from V and 4 from J, leaving 8 bases between them. CDR3 loop: CATSRAGAGANVLTF. The CDR3 DNA sequence: TGTGCCACCAGCAGAGCAGGGGCCGGGGCCAACGTCCTGACTTTC.

A note on this clone: This same CDR3 is encoded by further DNA sequences in the sample. This chain connects TRBV5-1 to TRBJ2-5, with D uncertain. V lost 3 bases, J lost 0 bases, and 3 bases lay in between. The germline gives CDR1 SGHRS, CDR2 YFSETQ. This CDR3 spans 12 amino acids. CDR3 in amino acids: CASSSNQETQYF. CDR3 coding DNA: TGCGCCAGCAGCTCAAACCAAGAGACCCAGTACTTC.

This chain uses TRBV6-1 with TRBJ2-3; TRBD2 aligns across 10 bases. CDR1 is MNHNS, CDR2 SASEGT, per germline. The length of the CDR3 is 15 residues. The junction had 4 bases not matched to a gene; V was cut back by 4 bases and J by 3 bases. In DNA, the CDR3 is TGTGCCAGCAGTGCACTAGCGGGAACGACAGATACGCAGTATTTT. It yields the protein CASSALAGTTDTQYF.

The rearrangement uses TRBV5-1 and TRBJ2-3; 13 bases agree with TRBD2. The germline CDR1 and CDR2 sequences are SGHRS and YFSETQ. Unmatched junction bases numbered 5, after V lost 3 bases and J lost 4 bases. The CDR3 runs to 16 residues. CDR3 DNA: TGCGCCAGCAGCTCCATACTAGCGGGAGGGGCAGATACGCAGTATTTT. Translating it yields CASSSILAGGADTQYF.

The gene calls are TRBV6-4 and TRBJ2-1; 8 bases are shared with TRBD2. The junction had 13 bases not matched to a gene; V was cut back by 6 bases and J by 9 bases. Germline CDR1 and CDR2: MRHNA and SNTAGT. The CDR3 is 15 amino acids. The chain's CDR3 is CASSLTGGNQVEQFF. The DNA of the CDR3 is TGTGCCAGCAGCCTTACGGGGGGGAATCAAGTTGAGCAGTTCTTC.

The J gene is TRBJ2-7, the V gene TRBV10-2, with D tentatively TRBD1 (5 bases). The CDR3 length is 15 residues. Trimming shortened V by 6 bases and J by 0 bases, and 15 bases separated the two germline ends. Per germline, CDR1 WSHSY and CDR2 SAAADI. For the CDR3, the DNA is TGCGCCAGCAGCTTGCCGGCAGGGATCTCCTACGAGCAGTACTTC. It encodes CASSLPAGISYEQYF.

This chain connects TRBV2 to TRBJ2-2; tentatively, D is TRBD2 (6 bases). The CDR3 runs to 17 residues. Trimming took 0 bases from V and 1 from J, leaving 12 bases between them. Germline V CDR1 and CDR2: SNHLY, FYNNEI. The CDR3 protein is CASSEATSGRNTGELFF. As DNA, the CDR3 is TGTGCCAGCAGTGAAGCGACAAGCGGGCGGAACACCGGGGAGCTGTTTTTT.

The CDR3 sequence is CASSLPLDSATNEKLFF. The CDR3 DNA is TGTGCCAGCTCACTGCCGTTGGACAGTGCAACTAATGAAAAACTGTTTTTT. V and J are TRBV18 and TRBJ1-4, with D maybe TRBD1 (6 bases). The V and J ends lost 4 bases and 0 bases respectively, with 15 bases between them. Germline lookup yields CDR1 KGHSH and CDR2 LQKENI. The CDR3 spans 17 residues.

The V gene is TRBV6-1, the J gene TRBJ1-5; tentative D call: TRBD1 (6 bases). CDR3 length: 17 amino acids. The germline V gene has CDR1 MNHNS and CDR2 SASEGT. Trimming stripped 4 bases from V and 0 bases from J, with 16 bases between. CDR3 region: CASSVTGGTASNQPQHF. The CDR3 DNA is TGTGCCAGCAGTGTGACAGGTGGGACGGCTAGCAATCAGCCCCAGCATTTT.

The chain carries TRBV5-1 and TRBJ2-5; 8 bases match TRBD2. The CDR3 contains 16 residues. V was pared by 3 bases and J by 4 bases, with 11 bases of the junction left unmatched. In germline, CDR1 is SGHRS, CDR2 YFSETQ. In DNA form, the CDR3 reads TGCGCCAGCAGCTCCCTCTCAGCGGGAGTGGGAGAGACCCAGTACTTC. Translation gives CASSSLSAGVGETQYF.

The chain couples TRBV27 to TRBJ1-5, with TRBD1 as a possible D gene (6 bases). V lost 5 bases, J lost 0 bases, and 14 bases lay in between. Germline V gene sequence: CDR1 MNHEY, CDR2 SMNVEV (reference sequence). This CDR3 spans 16 amino acids. The CDR3 protein is CASSPDRRYSNQPQHF. The DNA for the CDR3 is TGTGCCAGCAGTCCCGACAGGCGGTATAGCAATCAGCCCCAGCATTTT.